These 18 T cell receptor beta chains originate from one sample sequenced in a study of T cells in Graves' hyperthyroidism and ophthalmopathy. RNA transcripts served as the template for amplifying TCR beta CDR3 regions. In the first-round RT-PCR of the TCR CDR3, the HTBI primer set was used. TCRdb re-called the multiplex PCR reads through MiXCR, storing one row per CDR3 protein. The sample shows under 300,000 distinct CDR3 sequences, around 15% of them seen only once. Sequenced sample: blood. Receptors originate from a woman in her forties or fifties with Graves' hyperthyroidism that later progressed to Graves' ophthalmopathy.

This clonotype was seen ten or more times. The rearrangement joins TRBV7-9 to TRBJ2-1, with 9 bases aligning to TRBD1. The CDR3 has 16 amino acids. The V segment lost 1 base and the J segment 9 bases; nucleotides outside the gene matches: 10. The germline CDR1 and CDR2 sequences are SEHNR and FQNEAQ (reference sequence). This CDR3 reads CASSLDPGQGVIEQFF. CDR3 bases: TGTGCCAGCAGCTTAGACCCGGGACAGGGCGTTATTGAGCAGTTCTTC. Complete variable domain (other parts from reference TRBV7-9 and TRBJ2-1): DTGVSQNPRHKITKRGQNVTFRCDPISEHNRLYWYRQTLGQGPEFLTYFQNEAQLEKSRLLSDRFSAERPKGSFSTLEIQRTEQGDSAMYLCASSLDPGQGVIEQFFGPGTRLTVL.

In regard to this clonotype: A read error is possible here, since a much larger clone lies one base away. The rearrangement joins TRBV20-1 to TRBJ1-4; D is unclear. The CDR3 spans 17 residues. The V gene's germline CDR1 is DFQATT and CDR2 SNEGSKA (reference sequence). CDR3 DNA sequence: TGCAGTGCTAGAGATCCCGGTCTCACTGCAACTAGTGAAAAACTGTTTTTT. This gives the protein CSARDPGLTATSEKLFF.

The sample holds many counts of this clonotype. The chain joins TRBV5-6 to TRBJ2-7; 9 nucleotides match TRBD1. V lost 6 bases, J lost 0 bases, and 7 bases stayed unmatched. In germline, CDR1 is SGHDT, CDR2 YYEEEE. The CDR3 contains 15 residues. This chain's CDR3 is CASKQGARSSYEQYF. The CDR3 DNA reads as TGTGCCAGCAAACAGGGGGCCCGGAGCTCCTACGAGCAGTACTTC.

This clonotype came up many times. This sequence joins TRBV24-1 and TRBJ2-2, with D perhaps matching TRBD1 (6 bases). The CDR3 runs 15 residues. Per germline, CDR1 KGHDR and CDR2 SFDVKD. Trimming left V 8 bases short and J 2 bases short, with 14 bases between. CDR3 region: CATNSGTSNTGELFF. Here the CDR3 DNA reads TGTGCCACCAACTCCGGGACATCTAACACCGGGGAGCTGTTTTTT.

This clonotype was recorded many times. This chain connects TRBV20-1 to TRBJ1-1; D is uncertain. This CDR3 is 13 amino acids long. Between the trimmed V and J ends, which lost 3 bases and 0 bases, there was a span of 8 bases. CDR1 and CDR2 from the germline V gene are DFQATT and SNEGSKA (reference sequence). CDR3 amino acids: CSASQTLNTEAFF. In nucleotides, the CDR3 is TGCAGTGCTAGCCAGACTTTGAACACTGAAGCTTTCTTT.

This clonotype appeared many times. The chain has TRBV5-1 and TRBJ2-3; D is ambiguous. The CDR3 contains 12 residues. CDR1 SGHRS and CDR2 YFSETQ come from the germline V gene. Deletions cut 0 bases from V and 11 bases from J, with 10 bases between. DNA for the CDR3: TGCGCCAGCAGCTTGGCCCTGTCGGGGCAGTATTTT. Translation gives CASSLALSGQYF.

This clonotype was detected only a few times. J is TRBJ2-5 and V is TRBV5-1, with D possibly being TRBD1 (7 bases). The V gene lost 4 bases and the J gene lost 4 bases, with 11 bases spanning the gap. Looked up from germline, CDR1 is SGHRS and CDR2 is YFSETQ. The CDR3 is 13 amino acids. CDR3 in amino acids: CASSAGGLETQYF. The CDR3 coding sequence is TGCGCCAGCAGCGCAGGGGGGCTAGAGACCCAGTACTTC.

This clonotype was counted ten times or more. The CDR3 DNA follows: TGTGCCAGCAGCTTAGTCGGACTGGCAGGAACAGATACGCAGTATTTT. This gives the protein CASSLVGLAGTDTQYF. This chain connects TRBV7-8 to TRBJ2-3, with D possibly TRBD2 on 5 matching bases. The germline CDR1 and CDR2 sequences are SGHVS and FQNEAQ. Between the trimmed V and J ends, which lost 1 base and 3 bases, there was a span of 14 bases. The length of the CDR3 is 16 residues.

This clonotype has just a few counts. This chain links TRBV7-3 with TRBJ1-6, with TRBD1 matching over 9 bases. The germline gives CDR1 SGHTA, CDR2 FQGTGA. CDR3 length equals 18 residues. V trimming: 5 bases; J trimming: 12 bases; junction bases outside the gene matches: 20. The CDR3 sequence is CASSAAAPGQGFMGPLHF. The CDR3 DNA is TGTGCCAGCAGCGCCGCCGCACCGGGACAGGGCTTCATGGGACCCCTCCACTTT.

The rearrangement links TRBV7-3 to TRBJ2-6; D uncertain. V lost 5 bases and J 1 base, leaving 9 bases between the germline ends. The CDR3 runs to 15 residues. Germline V CDR1 and CDR2: SGHTA, FQGTGA. CDR3 sequence: CASSIYGSGANVLTF. The CDR3, as DNA: TGTGCCAGCAGCATCTATGGGTCTGGGGCCAACGTCCTGACTTTC.

This clonotype came up many times. CDR3 residues: CASSPPGAGPNNEQFF. The CDR3 DNA is TGTGCCAGCAGTCCTCCAGGGGCCGGGCCTAACAATGAGCAGTTCTTC. This rearrangement joins TRBV12-3 or TRBV12-4 to TRBJ2-1; possible D gene TRBD1, 6 bases. The CDR3 sequence is 16 residues long. V shed 5 bases and J shed 5 bases, with 19 bases lying between them.

This clonotype was observed a few times. The chain combines TRBV9 with TRBJ2-2; TRBD2 matches at 7 bases. Trimming took 2 bases from V and 7 from J; bases not matched to a gene: 8. The CDR3 totals 15 residues. Germline-derived CDR1 and CDR2 are SGDLS and YYNGEE. CDR3 nucleotide sequence: TGTGCCAGCAGCGTCGGGGGAGGGAGCGACGGGGAGCTGTTTTTT. Amino acid sequence: CASSVGGGSDGELFF.

The chain has TRBV27 and TRBJ1-4; 10 bases match TRBD1. CDR3 size: 18 residues. Germline assignment: CDR1 MNHEY and CDR2 SMNVEV (reference sequence). The V segment lost 6 bases and the J segment 2 bases; nucleotides outside the gene matches: 12. The CDR3 DNA is TGTGCCAGCAGGTCGGAGACAGGGGGCGCGGCGACTAATGAAAAACTGTTTTTT. Its protein product is CASRSETGGAATNEKLFF.

The table lists this clonotype with many counts. V usage is TRBV9 and J usage is TRBJ1-1, with D perhaps matching TRBD1 (5 bases). This CDR3 is 15 amino acids long. V shed 0 bases and J shed 0 bases, with 9 bases lying between them. Germline V gene data show CDR1 as SGDLS and CDR2 as YYNGEE. This CDR3 is CASSVGGAVNTEAFF. Written as DNA, the CDR3 is TGTGCCAGCAGCGTAGGCGGGGCCGTGAACACTGAAGCTTTCTTT.

This clonotype was seen only a few times. CDR3 bases: TGCAGTGCTATTCCCGGGACTAGCGGTGCTAACGAGCAGTACTTC. Translating gives CSAIPGTSGANEQYF. The chain carries TRBV20-1 and TRBJ2-7; TRBD2 matches at 11 bases. CDR1 is DFQATT, CDR2 SNEGSKA, per germline (reference sequence). CDR3 length equals 15 residues. V lost 4 bases and J lost 5; bases outside the gene matches: 10.

The chain is built from TRBV2 and TRBJ2-7; D ambiguous. V lost 3 bases to trimming and J lost 7 bases, with 4 bases between them. This CDR3 has 10 residues. Germline values: CDR1 SNHLY, CDR2 FYNNEI. The chain's CDR3 is CASSDREQYF. The CDR3 nucleotides are TGTGCCAGCAGTGACAGGGAGCAGTACTTC.

In its sample, this clonotype was seen many times. V is TRBV2 and J is TRBJ2-7; 7 positions agree with TRBD2. V gave up 5 bases and J gave up 2 bases; unmatched junction bases: 9. The CDR3 is made up of 15 amino acids. Per germline, CDR1 SNHLY and CDR2 FYNNEI. CDR3 DNA: TGTGCCAGCAGTTCCCTAGCGGATCTTGCCTACGAGCAGTACTTC. Protein: CASSSLADLAYEQYF. The full variable domain, completed using reference TRBV2 and TRBJ2-7, is EPEVTQTPSHQVTQMGQEVILRCVPISNHLYFYWYRQILGQKVEFLVSFYNNEISEKSEIFDDQFSVERPDGSNFTLKIRSTKLEDSAMYFCASSSLADLAYEQYFGPGTRLTVT.

There are many counts of this clonotype. V and J are TRBV5-1 and TRBJ2-7, with 12 bases identical to TRBD2. The V segment lost 1 base and the J segment 6 bases; nucleotides outside the gene matches: 5. CDR3 length: 15 residues. Looked up from germline, CDR1 is SGHRS and CDR2 is YFSETQ. This CDR3 is CASSLLAGGPLEQYF. CDR3 in DNA: TGCGCCAGCAGCTTGCTAGCGGGAGGGCCACTCGAGCAGTACTTC.